Below are 14 T cell receptor beta chains sequenced from a single sample in a study of T cells after yellow fever vaccination. In TCRdb, the 5' RACE reads were re-called with MiXCR into one record per CDR3 protein. The data show hundreds of thousands of distinct CDR3 sequences, with more than 9% seen just once and 15% held by the top ten. The sample consisted of PBMCs, taken on the day of the yellow fever booster vaccination. These receptors all come from a man aged 30-40 years who received the YFV17D yellow fever vaccine.

This clonotype has only a few counts. The chain uses TRBV9 and TRBJ2-1; 8 bases agree with TRBD1. The CDR3 has 15 amino acids. Trimming at V came to 3 bases and at J to 5 bases, leaving 7 bases not matched to a gene. Germline-derived CDR1 and CDR2 are SGDLS and YYNGEE. The CDR3 nucleotides are TGTGCCAGCAGCGCTTCAGGGGGCCCTAACAATGAGCAGTTCTTC. Translating gives CASSASGGPNNEQFF. Full variable domain (remainder filled in from reference TRBV9 and TRBJ2-1): DSGVTQTPKHLITATGQRVTLRCSPRSGDLSVYWYQQSLDQGLQFLIQYYNGEERAKGNILERFSAQQFPDLHSELNLSSLELGDSALYFCASSASGGPNNEQFFGPGTRLTVL.

The V call is TRBV10-3, the J call TRBJ2-7; 8 positions agree with TRBD1. CDR1 ENHRY and CDR2 SYGVKD come from the germline V gene. The CDR3 runs to 13 residues. The ends lost 5 bases at V and 3 bases at J; junction bases unmatched: 3. In DNA form, the CDR3 reads TGTGCCATCAGTACAGGGGGGAACTACGAGCAGTACTTC. This encodes CAISTGGNYEQYF.

This clonotype was picked up a small number of times. This rearrangement joins TRBV5-1 to TRBJ2-1; D is unresolved. Germline loops: CDR1 SGHRS, CDR2 YFSETQ. With 0 bases removed from V and 3 bases from J, the gap between germline ends came to 10 bases. The CDR3 has 15 residues. CDR3 in amino acids: CASSLDLLFYNEQFF. The CDR3 DNA follows: TGCGCCAGCAGCTTGGACTTACTATTCTACAATGAGCAGTTCTTC.

The sample holds a few counts of this clonotype. The gene calls are TRBV21-1 and TRBJ2-1; the tabulated D call, TRBD2, remains unverified against the DNA. TRBV21-1 is termed a pseudogene. This CDR3 is built from 15 residues. This chain's CDR3 is CASSKPPSGSNEQFF. CDR3 nucleotide sequence: TGTGCCAGCAGCAAACCTCCTAGCGGGTCCAATGAGCAGTTCTTC.

CDR3 DNA: TGCAGTGCCCGATGGGGGGGCTACGAGCAGTACTTC. Translating it yields CSARWGGYEQYF. The rearrangement uses TRBV20-1 and TRBJ2-7, with 7 bases identical to TRBD2. The CDR3 is made up of 12 amino acids. CDR1 and CDR2 (germline): DFQATT, SNEGSKA (reference sequence). V gave up 6 bases and J gave up 3 bases; unmatched junction bases: 5.

The table lists this clonotype with many counts. The chain links TRBV29-1 to TRBJ2-7, with TRBD2 matching over 12 bases. The CDR3 consists of 15 residues. CDR1 and CDR2 from the germline V gene are SQVTM and ANQGSEA. Germline trimming cut 6 bases from V and 2 bases from J; bases unmatched to any gene: 8. The CDR3 is CSVSGLAGPPYEQYF. CDR3 DNA: TGCAGCGTGTCAGGACTAGCGGGACCTCCCTACGAGCAGTACTTC.

The genes are TRBV20-1 and TRBJ2-1, with 10 nucleotides matching TRBD2. V dropped 2 bases and J dropped 9; count of bases not matched to a gene: 10. Looked up from germline, CDR1 is DFQATT and CDR2 is SNEGSKA (reference sequence). The CDR3 consists of 15 residues. CDR3 DNA: TGCAGTGCTAGACCCCCGGGACTAGCGATCGGTGAGCAGTTCTTC. Its protein is CSARPPGLAIGEQFF.

There are a few counts of this clonotype. The CDR3 spells CASSQDRGESEFF. CDR3 bases: TGCGCCAGCAGCCAAGATCGTGGGGAGTCGGAGTTCTTC. This chain joins TRBV4-3 and TRBJ2-1, with a weak D call TRBD2 (5 bases). V was cut by 0 bases and J by 14 bases, with 14 bases left in between. The CDR3 sequence is 13 residues long. The germline CDR1 and CDR2 sequences are LGHNA and YSLEER.

There are many counts of this clonotype. The chain couples TRBV7-2 to TRBJ2-2; D not certain. The V and J ends lost 5 bases and 8 bases respectively, with 15 bases between them. CDR3 size: 14 residues. Germline CDR1 is SGHTA and CDR2 is FQGNSA. CDR3 bases: TGTGCCAGCAGCCTCCGACGTGGTCTAGGGGAGCTGTTTTTT. It encodes CASSLRRGLGELFF.

The chain uses TRBV19 and TRBJ2-5; no clear D. Germline V CDR1 and CDR2: LNHDA, SQIVND (reference sequence). This CDR3 region has 13 residues. V was pared by 2 bases and J by 5 bases, with 9 bases between. As DNA, the CDR3 is TGTGCCAGTAGTATAAACGTCATGGAGACCCAGTACTTC. This encodes CASSINVMETQYF.

The J gene is TRBJ2-7, the V gene TRBV28, with 12 bases matching TRBD1. This CDR3 has 16 residues. Germline V gives CDR1 MDHEN, CDR2 SYDVKM. The V and J ends lost 4 bases and 2 bases, in that order; junction bases with no gene match: 6. The CDR3 DNA follows: TGTGCCAGCAGTTCCCAGGGGGACAGGGGGCCCTACGAGCAGTACTTC. Amino acids: CASSSQGDRGPYEQYF.

This clonotype was seen only a few times. V usage is TRBV20-1 and J usage is TRBJ1-2, with 8 positions matching TRBD1. V was clipped by 6 bases and J by 5 bases; unmatched bases: 8. The CDR3 totals 13 residues. Germline assignment: CDR1 DFQATT and CDR2 SNEGSKA (reference sequence). The CDR3 protein is CSAPGQGYYGYTF. CDR3 coding DNA: TGCAGTGCGCCCGGACAGGGTTATTATGGCTACACCTTC.

This clonotype was counted a few times. V is TRBV12-3 or TRBV12-4 and J is TRBJ1-5, with unresolved D. The V end lost 6 bases, the J end lost 4 bases, and 10 bases lay between the germline ends. This CDR3 region has 13 residues. CDR3 coding DNA: TGTGCCAGCAGGCAGCAGAATAATCAGCCCCAGCATTTT. Translated: CASRQQNNQPQHF.

The rearrangement uses TRBV4-3 and TRBJ2-7; the D is unclear. Germline CDR1 is LGHNA and CDR2 is YSLEER. The CDR3 covers 14 residues. V was shortened by 0 bases and J by 2 bases, with 8 bases between the two germline ends. Here the CDR3 reads CASSQDDGTYEQYF. The CDR3 DNA is TGCGCCAGCAGCCAAGATGACGGAACCTACGAGCAGTACTTC.